Presented here are 11 T cell receptor beta chains from one specimen sequenced in a study of shared clonotypes between healthy human individuals. The table came from immunoSEQ multiplex PCR; TCRdb's copy has only in-frame clones and leaves some out. The data contain 450,000 to 500,000 clones, approximately 81% of them singletons. Sequenced material: PBMCs. The receptor set was obtained from a middle-aged woman in good health. Some clones in this sample may be carry-over from other donors' samples.

The chain uses TRBV6-4 and TRBJ2-2; maybe TRBD1 (6 bases). Trimming left V 3 bases short and J 4 bases short, with 9 bases between. Germline CDR1 reads MRHNA; CDR2 reads SNTAGT. CDR3 length equals 14 residues. In nucleotides, the CDR3 is TGTGCCAGCAGTGAACAGGGTCCCACCGGGGAGCTGTTTTTT. Translation: CASSEQGPTGELFF.

The rearrangement joins TRBV27 to TRBJ2-1; D gene uncertain. The germline gives CDR1 MNHEY, CDR2 SMNVEV (reference sequence). The length of the CDR3 is 14 residues. The V end was cut by 3 bases, the J end by 4 bases, with 10 bases between. The CDR3 coding sequence is TGTGCCAGCAGTTTCATCGGAGCTTACAATGAGCAGTTCTTC. Its protein product is CASSFIGAYNEQFF.

The rearrangement uses TRBV5-5 and TRBJ1-3; D gene ambiguous. The V and J ends lost 4 bases and 0 bases respectively, with 5 bases between them. The CDR3 spans 13 residues. Germline CDR1 and CDR2: SGHKS and YYEKEE (reference sequence). CDR3 in DNA: TGTGCCAGCAGCCTTTACTCTGGAAACACCATATATTTT. It translates to CASSLYSGNTIYF.

This CDR3 reads CSVALAGASSYNEQFF. In DNA, the CDR3 is TGCAGCGTTGCCCTAGCGGGAGCCTCCTCGTACAATGAGCAGTTCTTC. This chain links TRBV29-1 with TRBJ2-1; 10 nucleotides agree with TRBD2. V lost 4 bases to trimming and J lost 4 bases; unmatched junction nucleotides: 10. Germline V gives CDR1 SQVTM, CDR2 ANQGSEA. The CDR3 consists of 16 residues.

Regarding this clone: This likely traces to a read error, being one base from a far larger clone. No conserved phenylalanine or tryptophan ends this CDR3, so it is likely a read error. The rearrangement uses TRBV4-3 and TRBJ2-7, with 8 bases fitting TRBD2. After removal of 1 base from V and 4 bases from J, the junction contained 9 bases not matched to a gene. CDR3 length equals 16 residues. The germline V gene encodes CDR1 LGHNA and CDR2 YSLEER. The CDR3 coding sequence is TGCGCCAGCAGCCAAGGGGTGGGAAGCGGGAGTTACGAGCAGTACCTC. Protein product: CASSQGVGSGSYEQYL.

About this clone: This likely reflects a read error, since a far larger clone is one base away. Other DNA sequences in this specimen translate into the identical CDR3. The chain links TRBV5-6 to TRBJ1-2, with D perhaps TRBD1 (5 bases). This CDR3 is built from 12 residues. From germline, CDR1 is SGHDT and CDR2 YYEEEE. The V end lost 3 bases, the J end lost 11 bases, and 14 bases lay between the germline ends. CDR3 amino acids: CASSSLTGGYTF. The CDR3 DNA reads as TGTGCCAGCAGCTCCTTAACAGGAGGATACACCTTC. The complete variable domain, with remaining parts taken from reference TRBV5-6 and TRBJ1-2, reads DAGVTQSPTHLIKTRGQQVTLRCSPKSGHDTVSWYQQALGQGPQFIFQYYEEEERQRGNFPDRFSGHQFPNYSSELNVNALLLGDSALYLCASSSLTGGYTFGSGTRLTVV.

Note on this clone: The junction and the germline gene differ at one end; a read error may be behind it. The rearrangement joins TRBV14 to TRBJ2-7, with 8 bases lining up with TRBD2. Germline V gene data show CDR1 as SGHDN and CDR2 as FVKESK. The CDR3 totals 13 residues. CDR3 in amino acids: CASSQAGRVGTSF. The CDR3, as DNA: TGTGCCAGCAGCCAAGCAGGAAGAGTTGGGACTAGCTTC.

This clone was observed once. This sequence joins TRBV2 and TRBJ1-1, with D possibly being TRBD1 (5 bases). Germline V gives CDR1 SNHLY, CDR2 FYNNEI. V was shortened by 7 bases and J by 1 base, with 10 bases between the two germline ends. The CDR3 totals 13 residues. The CDR3 spells CASTVDRNTEAFF. The DNA for the CDR3 is TGTGCCAGCACAGTAGACAGGAACACTGAAGCTTTCTTT. Filled out from reference TRBV2 and TRBJ1-1, the complete variable domain reads EPEVTQTPSHQVTQMGQEVILRCVPISNHLYFYWYRQILGQKVEFLVSFYNNEISEKSEIFDDQFSVERPDGSNFTLKIRSTKLEDSAMYFCASTVDRNTEAFFGQGTRLTVV.

The rearrangement uses TRBV6-1 and TRBJ2-3, with a possible D match to TRBD1 (5 bases). V was shortened by 6 bases and J by 1 base, with 11 bases between the two germline ends. Germline V gene lookup returns CDR1 MNHNS and CDR2 SASEGT. The CDR3 contains 14 residues. CDR3: CASRDNRGTDTQYF. In DNA form, the CDR3 reads TGTGCCAGCAGGGACAACCGGGGCACAGATACGCAGTATTTT.

This clone was observed a few times. This sequence joins TRBV5-1 and TRBJ2-7; TRBD1 matches at 9 bases. Germline CDR1 is SGHRS and CDR2 is YFSETQ. The J segment lost 7 bases and the V segment lost 3 bases, leaving 8 bases of the junction unmatched. CDR3 length: 14 amino acids. CDR3 amino acids: CASSWGDREEEQYF. The CDR3 DNA reads TGCGCCAGCAGCTGGGGGGACAGGGAGGAGGAGCAGTACTTC.

The chain uses TRBV28 and TRBJ1-5, with 7 bases fitting TRBD1. The CDR3 runs 20 residues. The ends lost 5 bases at V and 4 bases at J; junction bases unmatched: 23. The germline V gene has CDR1 MDHEN and CDR2 SYDVKM. CDR3 loop: CASSPRPLTGSRGSNQPQHF. The CDR3 region has the DNA TGTGCCAGCAGTCCACGGCCCCTGACAGGGTCCAGAGGGTCAAATCAGCCCCAGCATTTT. Variable domain in full (rest from reference TRBV28 and TRBJ1-5): DVKVTQSSRYLVKRTGEKVFLECVQDMDHENMFWYRQDPGLGLRLIYFSYDVKMKEKGDIPEGYSVSREKKERFSLILESASTNQTSMYLCASSPRPLTGSRGSNQPQHFGDGTRLSIL.